The text below deals with one T cell receptor beta chain. The sample comes from a study of T cell clones after liver transplantation. Study-wide context: Blood was drawn pre-transplant, before withdrawal, and after full or failed withdrawal.

The CDR3 runs 13 residues. The germline V gene has CDR1 MGHRA and CDR2 YSYEKL. V lost 4 bases, J lost 2 bases, and 8 bases lay in between. The table came from immunoSEQ multiplex PCR; TCRdb's copy has only in-frame clones and leaves some out. The table has 15,000 to 20,000 clones, 75% to 90% seen once. This chain connects TRBV4-1 to TRBJ1-1; tentative D call: TRBD1 (5 bases). Material: CD8+ T cells from blood, obtained around 42 months after liver transplant. The sequence derives from a human patient who received a liver transplant. Some of the T cells may derive from the graft donor. CDR3 sequence reads: CASSPRGNTEAFF. CDR3 bases: TGCGCCAGCAGCCCCCGGGGCAACACTGAAGCTTTCTTT.